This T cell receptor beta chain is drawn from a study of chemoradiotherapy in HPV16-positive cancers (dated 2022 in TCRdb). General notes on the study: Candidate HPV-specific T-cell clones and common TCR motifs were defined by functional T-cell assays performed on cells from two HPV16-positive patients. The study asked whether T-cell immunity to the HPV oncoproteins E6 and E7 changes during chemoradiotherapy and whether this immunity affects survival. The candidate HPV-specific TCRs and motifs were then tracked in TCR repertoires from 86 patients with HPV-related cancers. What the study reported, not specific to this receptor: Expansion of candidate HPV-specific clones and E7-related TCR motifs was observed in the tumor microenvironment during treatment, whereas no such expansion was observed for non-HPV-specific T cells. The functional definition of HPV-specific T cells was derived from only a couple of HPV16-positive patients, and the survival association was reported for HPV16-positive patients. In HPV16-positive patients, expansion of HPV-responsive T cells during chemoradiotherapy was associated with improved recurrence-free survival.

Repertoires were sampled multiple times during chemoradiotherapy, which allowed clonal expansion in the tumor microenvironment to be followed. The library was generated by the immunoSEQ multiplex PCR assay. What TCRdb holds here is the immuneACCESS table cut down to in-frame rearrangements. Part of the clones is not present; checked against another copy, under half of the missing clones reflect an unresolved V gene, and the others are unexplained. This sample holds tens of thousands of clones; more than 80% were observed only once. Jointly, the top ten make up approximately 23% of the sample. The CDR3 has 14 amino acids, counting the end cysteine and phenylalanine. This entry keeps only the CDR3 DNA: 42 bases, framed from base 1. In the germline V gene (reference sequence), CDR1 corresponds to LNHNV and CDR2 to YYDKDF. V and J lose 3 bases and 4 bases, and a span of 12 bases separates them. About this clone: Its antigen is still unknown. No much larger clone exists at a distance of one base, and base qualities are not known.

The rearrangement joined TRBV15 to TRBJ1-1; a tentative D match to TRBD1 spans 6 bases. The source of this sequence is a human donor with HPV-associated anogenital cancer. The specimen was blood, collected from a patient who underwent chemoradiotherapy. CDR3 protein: CATSRGGGGTEAFF. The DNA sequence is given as TGTGCCACCAGCAGGGGTGGAGGGGGCACTGAAGCTTTCTTT.